Sequencing of this T cell receptor beta chain was carried out in a study of blood T cell repertoires in COVID-19. This clone appeared once. In the authors' methods: Amplified reference gene primers provided the basis for estimating nucleated cell counts. This table comes from immunoSEQ multiplex PCR, and its TCRdb copy is limited to in-frame clones, with some not included. The V and J calls and the clone size are those of that table, but D and trimming were determined from the DNA. Of 440,000 or so clones in the sample, approximately 91% are singletons; the top ten hold 1.5% to 1.7%. V shed 6 bases, J shed 0 bases, and the junction held 12 bases outside the gene matches. Germline CDR1 reads SGHTA; CDR2 reads FQGNSA. The CDR3 runs to 17 residues.

Sample: peripheral blood. The sequence was obtained from a woman aged 40 to 50 with COVID-19, enrolled during active disease. The chain links TRBV7-2 to TRBJ2-3; 7 bases map to TRBD2. Written as DNA, the CDR3 is TGTGCCAGCAGTCCTTGGGCTAGCGGTACTAGCACAGATACGCAGTATTTT. Protein sequence: CASSPWASGTSTDTQYF.